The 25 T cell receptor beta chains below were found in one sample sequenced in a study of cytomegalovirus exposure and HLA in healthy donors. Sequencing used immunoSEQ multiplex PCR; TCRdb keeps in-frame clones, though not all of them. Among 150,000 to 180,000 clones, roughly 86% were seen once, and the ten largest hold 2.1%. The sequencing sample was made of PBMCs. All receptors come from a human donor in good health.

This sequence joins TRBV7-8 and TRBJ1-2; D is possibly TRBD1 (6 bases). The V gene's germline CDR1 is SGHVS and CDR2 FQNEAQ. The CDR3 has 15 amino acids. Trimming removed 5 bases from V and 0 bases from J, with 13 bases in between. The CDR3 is CASSLGTRPNYGYTF. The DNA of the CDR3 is TGTGCCAGCAGCCTAGGGACACGACCTAACTATGGCTACACCTTC.

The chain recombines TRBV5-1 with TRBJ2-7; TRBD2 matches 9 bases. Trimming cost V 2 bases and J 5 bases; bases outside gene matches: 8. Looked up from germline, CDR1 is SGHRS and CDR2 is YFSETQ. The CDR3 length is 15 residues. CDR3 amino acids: CASSFVLAGINEQYF. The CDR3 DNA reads TGCGCCAGCAGCTTCGTTCTAGCGGGAATCAACGAGCAGTACTTC.

CDR3 nucleotides: TGTGCCAGTAGTCCGGGACAGGAGATCTATGGCTACACCTTC. Amino acid sequence: CASSPGQEIYGYTF. This rearrangement joins TRBV19 to TRBJ1-2, with 8 bases fitting TRBD1. This CDR3 region has 14 residues. Germline CDR1 LNHDA, CDR2 SQIVND (reference sequence). V was clipped by 5 bases and J by 4 bases; unmatched bases: 6.

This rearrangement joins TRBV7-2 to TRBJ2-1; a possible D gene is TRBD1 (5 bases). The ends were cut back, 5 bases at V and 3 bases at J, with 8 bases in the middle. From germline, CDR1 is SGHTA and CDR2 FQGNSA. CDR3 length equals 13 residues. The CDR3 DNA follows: TGTGCCAGCAGCCCCCAGGGCTACAATGAGCAGTTCTTC. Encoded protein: CASSPQGYNEQFF.

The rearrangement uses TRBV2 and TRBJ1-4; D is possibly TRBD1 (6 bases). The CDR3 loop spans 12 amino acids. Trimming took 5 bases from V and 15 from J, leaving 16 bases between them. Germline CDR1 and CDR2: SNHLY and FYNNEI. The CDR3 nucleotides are TGTGCCAGCAGTTTTAAGAGGGCAGGGGTGTTTTTT. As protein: CASSFKRAGVFF.

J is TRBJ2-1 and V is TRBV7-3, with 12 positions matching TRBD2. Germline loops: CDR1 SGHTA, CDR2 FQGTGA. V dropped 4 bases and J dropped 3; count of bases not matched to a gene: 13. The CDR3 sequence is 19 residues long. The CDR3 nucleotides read TGTGCCAGCAGCTCGACTCTAGCGGGAGGGCCTCGATACTACAATGAGCAGTTCTTC. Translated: CASSSTLAGGPRYYNEQFF.

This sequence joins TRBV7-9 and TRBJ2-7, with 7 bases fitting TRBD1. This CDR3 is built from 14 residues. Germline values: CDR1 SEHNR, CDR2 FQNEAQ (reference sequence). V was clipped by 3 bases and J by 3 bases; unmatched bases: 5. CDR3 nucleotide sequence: TGTGCCAGCAGCTTTATGGGACAGCGCTACGAGCAGTACTTC. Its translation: CASSFMGQRYEQYF.

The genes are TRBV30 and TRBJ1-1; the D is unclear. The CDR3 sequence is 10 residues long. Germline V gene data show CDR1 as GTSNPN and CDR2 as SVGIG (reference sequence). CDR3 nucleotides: TGTGCATTGGCCGCCACTGAAGCTTTCTTT. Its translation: CALAATEAFF. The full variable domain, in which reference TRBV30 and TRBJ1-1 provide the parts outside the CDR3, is SQTIHQWPATLVQPVGSPLSLECTVEGTSNPNLYWYRQAAGRGLQLLFYSVGIGQISSEVPQNLSASRPQDRQFILSSKKLLLSDSGFYLCALAATEAFFGQGTRLTVV.

The CDR3 here is CASSPRGEGQDEQFF. CDR3 coding DNA: TGTGCCAGCAGTCCTCGAGGGGAGGGCCAAGATGAGCAGTTCTTC. This chain uses TRBV6-4 with TRBJ2-1; 7 nucleotides align to TRBD2. The CDR3 runs to 15 residues. V gave up 5 bases and J gave up 8 bases; unmatched junction bases: 12. Germline V gene sequence: CDR1 MRHNA, CDR2 SNTAGT.

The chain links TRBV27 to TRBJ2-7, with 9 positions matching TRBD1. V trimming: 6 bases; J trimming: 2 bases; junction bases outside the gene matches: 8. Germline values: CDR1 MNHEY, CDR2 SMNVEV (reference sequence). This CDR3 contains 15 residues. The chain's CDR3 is CASRVLGTGTYEQYF. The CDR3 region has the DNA TGTGCCAGCAGGGTATTAGGGACAGGGACCTACGAGCAGTACTTC.

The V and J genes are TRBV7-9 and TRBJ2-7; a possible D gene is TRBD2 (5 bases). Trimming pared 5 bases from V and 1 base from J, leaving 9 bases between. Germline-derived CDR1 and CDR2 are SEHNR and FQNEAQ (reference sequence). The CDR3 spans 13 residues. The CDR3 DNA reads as TGTGCCAGCAGCCCAGGCGGGTCCTACGAGCAGTACTTC. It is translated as CASSPGGSYEQYF.

CDR3 sequence (DNA): TGTGCCATCAGTCCCTCCGCTCGCGACAGGGGGAGTTACAATGAGCAGTTCTTC. Translating it yields CAISPSARDRGSYNEQFF. The genes are TRBV10-3 and TRBJ2-1; 9 bases fit TRBD1. Germline V gene data show CDR1 as ENHRY and CDR2 as SYGVKD. The length of the CDR3 is 18 residues. V was clipped by 5 bases and J by 4 bases; unmatched bases: 15.

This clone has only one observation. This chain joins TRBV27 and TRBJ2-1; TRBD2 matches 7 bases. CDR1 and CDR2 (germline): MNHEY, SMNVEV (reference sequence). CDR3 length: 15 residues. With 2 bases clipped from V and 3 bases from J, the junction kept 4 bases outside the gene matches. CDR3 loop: CASSLTGGIYNEQFF. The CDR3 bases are TGTGCCAGCAGTTTAACGGGAGGTATCTACAATGAGCAGTTCTTC.

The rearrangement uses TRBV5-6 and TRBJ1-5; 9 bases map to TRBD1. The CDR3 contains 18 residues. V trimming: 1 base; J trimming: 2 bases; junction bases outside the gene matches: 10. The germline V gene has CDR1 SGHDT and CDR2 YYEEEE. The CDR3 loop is CASSLTRGDRVGNQPQHF. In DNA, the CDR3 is TGTGCCAGCAGCTTGACCCGGGGGGACAGGGTGGGCAATCAGCCCCAGCATTTT.

CDR3 sequence: CAISGQANNQPQHF. CDR3 coding DNA: TGTGCCATCTCGGGACAGGCCAACAATCAGCCCCAGCATTTT. The V gene is TRBV6-1, the J gene TRBJ1-5, with 8 positions matching TRBD1. The CDR3 contains 14 residues. The trim removed 10 bases at V and 3 bases at J, leaving 8 bases unmatched. Germline V lookup: CDR1 MNHNS, CDR2 SASEGT.

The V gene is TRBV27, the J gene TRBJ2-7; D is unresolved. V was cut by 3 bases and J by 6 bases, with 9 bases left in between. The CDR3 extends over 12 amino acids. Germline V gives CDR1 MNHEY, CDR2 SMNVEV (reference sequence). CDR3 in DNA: TGTGCCAGCAGTTTCAGTCCAACCGAGCAGTACTTC. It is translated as CASSFSPTEQYF.

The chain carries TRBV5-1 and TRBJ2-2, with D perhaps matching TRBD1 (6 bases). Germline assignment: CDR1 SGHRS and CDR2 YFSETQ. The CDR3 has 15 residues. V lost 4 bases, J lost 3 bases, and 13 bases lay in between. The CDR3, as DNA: TGCGCCAGCAGCCCTGGGACACAGCACACCGGGGAGCTGTTTTTT. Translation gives CASSPGTQHTGELFF.

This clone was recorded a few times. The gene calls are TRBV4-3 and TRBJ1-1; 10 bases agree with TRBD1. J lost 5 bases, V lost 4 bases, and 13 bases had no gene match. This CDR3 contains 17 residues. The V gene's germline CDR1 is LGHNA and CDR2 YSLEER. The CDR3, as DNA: TGCGCCAGCAGCCCGTTACCTCCCGGGACAGGGGATACTGAAGCTTTCTTT. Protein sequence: CASSPLPPGTGDTEAFF.

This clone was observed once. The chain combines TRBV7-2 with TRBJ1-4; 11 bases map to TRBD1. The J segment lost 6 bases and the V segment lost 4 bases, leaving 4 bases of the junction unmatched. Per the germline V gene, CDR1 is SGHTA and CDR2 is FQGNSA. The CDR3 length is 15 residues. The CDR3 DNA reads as TGTGCCAGCAGCTCATGGACAGGGGGCGATGAAAAACTGTTTTTT. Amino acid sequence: CASSSWTGGDEKLFF.

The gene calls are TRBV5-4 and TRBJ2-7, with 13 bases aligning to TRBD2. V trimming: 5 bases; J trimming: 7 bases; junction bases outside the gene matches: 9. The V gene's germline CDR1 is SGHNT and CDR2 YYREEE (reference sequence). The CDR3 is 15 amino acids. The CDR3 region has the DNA TGTGCCAGCAGTATCGGGACTAGCGGGATTCGGGAGCAGTACTTC. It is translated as CASSIGTSGIREQYF.

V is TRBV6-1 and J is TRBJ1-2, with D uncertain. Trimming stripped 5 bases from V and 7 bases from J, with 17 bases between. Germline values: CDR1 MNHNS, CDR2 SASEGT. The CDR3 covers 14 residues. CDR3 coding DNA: TGTGCCAGCAGTATTACGAGGGTCCAGAGTGGCTACACCTTC. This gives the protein CASSITRVQSGYTF.

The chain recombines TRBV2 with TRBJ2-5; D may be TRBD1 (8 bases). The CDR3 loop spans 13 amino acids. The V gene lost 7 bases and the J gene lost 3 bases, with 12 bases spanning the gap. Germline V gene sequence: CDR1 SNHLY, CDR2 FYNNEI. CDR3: CASNRGGKETQYF. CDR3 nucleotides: TGTGCCAGCAACAGGGGGGGAAAAGAGACCCAGTACTTC.

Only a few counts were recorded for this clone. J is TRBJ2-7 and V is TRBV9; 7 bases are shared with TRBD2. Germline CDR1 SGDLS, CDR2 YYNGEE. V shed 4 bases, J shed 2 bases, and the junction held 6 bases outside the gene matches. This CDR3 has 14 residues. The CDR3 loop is CASSSRLAPYEQYF. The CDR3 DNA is TGTGCCAGCAGCTCAAGACTAGCCCCCTACGAGCAGTACTTC.

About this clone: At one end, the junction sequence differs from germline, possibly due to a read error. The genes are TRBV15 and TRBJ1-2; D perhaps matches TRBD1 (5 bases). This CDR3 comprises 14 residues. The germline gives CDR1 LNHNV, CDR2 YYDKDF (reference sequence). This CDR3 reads CATSLWGPNYGYTF. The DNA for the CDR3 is TGTGCCACCAGTCTGTGGGGCCCTAATTATGGCTACACCTTC.

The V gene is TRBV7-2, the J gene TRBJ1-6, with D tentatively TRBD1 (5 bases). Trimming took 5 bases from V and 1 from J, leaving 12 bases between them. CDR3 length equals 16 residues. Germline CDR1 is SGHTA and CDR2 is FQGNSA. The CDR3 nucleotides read TGTGCCAGCAGCGTGTCAGGGAGGTCCTATAATTCACCCCTCCACTTT. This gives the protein CASSVSGRSYNSPLHF.